These 9 T cell receptor beta chains were all obtained from the same sample, sequenced in a study of vaccination and CD4 T cells after COVID-19. The antigens these receptors bind are not known. Treatment given: approximately nine-day PBMC culture with coronavirus spike peptide pools or control peptides (ViraFEST assay). The assay that was used to sequence DNA from cultured CD4+ T cells was the Oncomine TCR Beta short-read assay. MiXCR was run by TCRdb on the PCR reads, yielding one entry per CDR3 protein. The table lists under 15,000 distinct CDR3 sequences, roughly 52% of them singletons. The sequenced sample consisted of CD4+ T cells from blood, cultured in vitro. All receptors come from a human donor who had recovered from COVID-19.

CDR3 nucleotide sequence: TGCGCCAGCAGCTTTTACGGGAGAGAGACCCAGTACTTC. Its translation: CASSFYGRETQYF. The chain has TRBV5-1 and TRBJ2-5; D perhaps matches TRBD2 (6 bases). Trimming removed 2 bases at V and 4 bases at J, with 9 bases between. The germline gives CDR1 SGHRS, CDR2 YFSETQ. The CDR3 is 13 residues long.

The V gene is TRBV21-1, the J gene TRBJ2-7; TRBD1 is the table's D call, not checked against the DNA. TRBV21-1 corresponds to a pseudogene. The CDR3 covers 17 residues. The CDR3 region is CASSKADSAVPLYEQYF. The CDR3 nucleotides are TGTGCCAGCAGCAAGGCAGACAGTGCCGTTCCACTCTACGAGCAGTACTTC.

CDR3 sequence: CASRRHGISETQYF. Written as DNA, the CDR3 is TGTGCCAGTCGGAGACACGGGATCTCCGAGACCCAGTACTTC. V gene TRBV14 combines with J gene TRBJ2-5; maybe TRBD2 (5 bases). Trimming took off 9 bases at V and 5 bases at J, with 19 bases between the two ends. Germline V gene data show CDR1 as SGHDN and CDR2 as FVKESK. The CDR3 sequence is 14 residues long.

The rearrangement uses TRBV11-1 and TRBJ2-2; the D gene is possibly TRBD2 (5 bases). CDR3 length: 16 residues. Per germline, CDR1 SGHAT and CDR2 FQDESV (reference sequence). V was pared by 5 bases and J by 4 bases, with 17 bases between. Written as DNA, the CDR3 is TGTGCCAGCAGCCCGCGGGCCGTGCCGGGCACCGGGGAGCTGTTTTTT. Amino acids: CASSPRAVPGTGELFF. The full variable domain, rest sourced from reference TRBV11-1 and TRBJ2-2, is EAEVAQSPRYKITEKSQAVAFWCDPISGHATLYWYRQILGQGPELLVQFQDESVVDDSQLPKDRFSAERLKGVDSTLKIQPAELGDSAMYLCASSPRAVPGTGELFFGEGSRLTVL.

This clonotype is medium-sized in the sample. The chain has TRBV20-1 and TRBJ1-5; D ambiguous. The CDR3 contains 15 residues. From germline, CDR1 is DFQATT and CDR2 SNEGSKA (reference sequence). Trimming took 0 bases from V and 0 from J, leaving 9 bases between them. CDR3 sequence (DNA): TGCAGTGCTAGAGATATGAGCTATAGCAATCAGCCCCAGCATTTT. It is translated as CSARDMSYSNQPQHF.

In this sample, this clonotype turned up a few times. The chain joins TRBV12-3 or TRBV12-4 to TRBJ1-6; TRBD1 agrees at 9 bases. The CDR3 totals 15 residues. The V gene end was trimmed by 5 bases and the J gene end by 10 bases; junction bases not matched to a gene: 9. The CDR3 protein is CASSLDRGSSSPLHF. The CDR3 nucleotides read TGTGCCAGCAGTCTTGACAGGGGGAGCAGCTCACCCCTCCACTTT.

The CDR3 sequence is CAISLQGKANYGYTF. CDR3 sequence (DNA): TGTGCCATCAGCCTACAGGGGAAAGCTAACTATGGCTACACCTTC. The J gene is TRBJ1-2, the V gene TRBV10-3; 7 positions agree with TRBD1. The V and J ends lost 6 bases and 0 bases, in that order; junction bases with no gene match: 7. The CDR3 totals 15 residues. Germline V CDR1 and CDR2: ENHRY, SYGVKD.

This clonotype was detected only a few times. The J gene is TRBJ1-6, the V gene TRBV27, with D tentatively TRBD1 (5 bases). V was cut by 5 bases and J by 10 bases, with 15 bases left in between. Germline V gives CDR1 MNHEY, CDR2 SMNVEV (reference sequence). The CDR3 length is 14 residues. CDR3 DNA: TGTGCCAGCAGTCCAAGAACAGGTCCCTCACCCCTCCACTTT. Translating it yields CASSPRTGPSPLHF.

This clonotype turned up a few times. The CDR3 loop is CSAPTGTEGQYF. Here the CDR3 DNA reads TGCAGTGCTCCGACAGGAACCGAAGGGCAGTACTTC. This chain joins TRBV20-1 and TRBJ2-7, with D perhaps TRBD1 (6 bases). CDR3 size: 12 residues. Trimming removed 5 bases from V and 9 bases from J, with 17 bases in between. In germline, CDR1 is DFQATT, CDR2 SNEGSKA (reference sequence).